Shown below are 14 T cell receptor beta chains from a single sample sequenced in a study of CD8+CD57+ T cells in acquired aplastic anemia. Patients sequenced had flow cytometry evidence of CD8+CD57+ cell expansion. Genomic DNA served as template for TCR beta VDJ and CDR3 profiling. TCRdb processed the reads anew with MiXCR; each CDR3 protein has one entry. Found here are some 150,000 distinct CDR3 sequences, 70% to 80% of them singletons; the top ten hold roughly half. Sequencing was carried out using sorted CD4+, CD8+, or CD8+CD57+ T cells (not recorded which) from PBMCs. The receptors derive from a human donor with aplastic anemia.

The rearrangement uses TRBV29-1 and TRBJ2-1; D perhaps matches TRBD2 (6 bases). Per the germline V gene, CDR1 is SQVTM and CDR2 is ANQGSEA. V was shortened by 4 bases and J by 7 bases, with 14 bases between the two germline ends. CDR3 length: 13 residues. The CDR3 coding sequence is TGCAGCGTTGCTATAAACCGGGGGAATGAGCAGTTCTTC. Protein: CSVAINRGNEQFF.

This clonotype was seen a single time. The rearrangement joins TRBV2 to TRBJ1-5, with a possible D match to TRBD1 (5 bases). CDR3 length: 13 amino acids. The V end lost 5 bases, the J end lost 6 bases, and 11 bases lay between the germline ends. Germline CDR1 reads SNHLY; CDR2 reads FYNNEI. The CDR3 sequence: CASSLDSSQPQHF. CDR3 coding DNA: TGTGCCAGCAGTCTTGACAGTAGTCAGCCCCAGCATTTT.

V is TRBV6-4 and J is TRBJ2-6, with 10 bases identical to TRBD1. Germline CDR1 reads MRHNA; CDR2 reads SNTAGT. V dropped 3 bases and J dropped 1; count of bases not matched to a gene: 3. The CDR3 sequence is 17 residues long. CDR3 residues: CASSEGTGVSGANVLTF. The CDR3 region has the DNA TGTGCCAGCAGTGAGGGGACAGGGGTATCTGGGGCCAACGTCCTGACTTTC.

In regard to this clonotype: An end of the junction does not agree with germline; a read error may underlie this. The chain joins TRBV29-1 to TRBJ2-5; 8 bases line up with TRBD2. The CDR3 has 11 residues. CDR1 and CDR2 from the germline V gene are SQVTM and ANQGSEA. CDR3 in amino acids: CSVELAGPLSF. The DNA of the CDR3 is TGCAGCGTTGAACTAGCGGGCCCCCTTAGCTTC. The variable domain in full, completed from reference TRBV29-1 and TRBJ2-5, reads SAVISQKPSRDICQRGTSLTIQCQVDSQVTMMFWYRQQPGQSLTLIATANQGSEATYESGFVIDKFPISRPNLTFSTLTVSNMSPEDSSIYLCSVELAGPLSFGPGTRLLVL.

As regards this clonotype: At one end the junction does not follow the germline gene, possibly because of a read error. This sequence joins TRBV10-3 and TRBJ1-1; D is perhaps TRBD1 (6 bases). CDR1 is ENHRY and CDR2 is SYGVKD in the germline V gene. The CDR3 is made up of 16 amino acids. The CDR3 bases are TGTGCCAGCAGTGGGACCGGGACATTAATTTCTCGGGGAGCTTTCTTT. Translated: CASSGTGTLISRGAFF.

The gene calls are TRBV5-1 and TRBJ1-1, with D perhaps TRBD1 (6 bases). Germline CDR1 SGHRS, CDR2 YFSETQ. The CDR3 extends over 14 amino acids. Between the trimmed V and J ends, which lost 3 bases and 2 bases, there was a span of 11 bases. The DNA for the CDR3 is TGCGCCAGCAGCTCTTGGACAGTCAACACTGAAGCTTTCTTT. Its translation: CASSSWTVNTEAFF.

Comments on this clonotype: The germline gene is not matched at one end of the junction; a read error may be the cause. The chain uses TRBV7-7 and TRBJ2-3; possibly TRBD2 for D (5 bases). The CDR3 consists of 15 residues. Per the germline V gene, CDR1 is SSHAT and CDR2 is FNYEAQ (reference sequence). CDR3 in amino acids: CASSLGLEDTDTQYF. The CDR3 coding sequence is TGTGCTAGCAGCTTAGGACTGGAAGACACAGATACGCAGTATTTT.

The chain links TRBV19 to TRBJ1-6, with a possible D match to TRBD1 (5 bases). V shed 6 bases and J shed 7 bases, with 13 bases lying between them. Germline V gene data show CDR1 as LNHDA and CDR2 as SQIVND (reference sequence). This CDR3 has 14 amino acids. The CDR3 sequence is CASSTGITNSPLHF. CDR3 nucleotides: TGTGCCAGTAGCACAGGCATTACGAATTCACCCCTCCACTTT.

This chain uses TRBV20-1 with TRBJ1-4; perhaps TRBD1 as D (6 bases). With 3 bases removed from V and 6 bases from J, the gap between germline ends came to 11 bases. Per germline, CDR1 DFQATT and CDR2 SNEGSKA (reference sequence). The CDR3 extends over 13 amino acids. The CDR3 DNA is TGCAGTGCTAGTAACAGGGTCCATGAAAAACTGTTTTTT. This gives the protein CSASNRVHEKLFF.

This clonotype occurred once. V gene TRBV20-1 combines with J gene TRBJ1-1, with D possibly matching TRBD1 (5 bases). Germline-derived CDR1 and CDR2 are DFQATT and SNEGSKA (reference sequence). This CDR3 contains 18 residues. The ends were cut back, 0 bases at V and 1 base at J, with 21 bases in the middle. The chain's CDR3 is CSARDRSGTGLSNTEAFF. CDR3 in DNA: TGCAGTGCTAGAGACCGCTCCGGGACGGGGCTATCGAACACTGAAGCTTTCTTT.

This sequence joins TRBV5-4 and TRBJ2-7; D is perhaps TRBD1 (5 bases). The germline CDR1 and CDR2 sequences are SGHNT and YYREEE (reference sequence). The ends were cut back, 1 base at V and 4 bases at J, with 12 bases in the middle. CDR3 length: 14 amino acids. In DNA form, the CDR3 reads TGTGCCAGCAGCTTGAGTCCAGGGTCGTACGAGCAGTACTTC. The encoded protein is CASSLSPGSYEQYF.

The rearrangement uses TRBV18 and TRBJ1-1; D possibly corresponds to TRBD1 (6 bases). The germline CDR1 and CDR2 sequences are KGHSH and LQKENI. Deletions cut 2 bases from V and 2 bases from J, with 12 bases between. The CDR3 runs 15 residues. The CDR3 loop is CASSPEQGINTEAFF. In nucleotides, the CDR3 is TGTGCCAGCTCACCAGAACAGGGCATAAACACTGAAGCTTTCTTT.

The chain employs TRBV9 and TRBJ1-1; D possibly corresponds to TRBD1 (5 bases). Trimming removed 0 bases from V and 11 bases from J, with 11 bases in between. This CDR3 region has 12 residues. Germline CDR1 and CDR2: SGDLS and YYNGEE. As DNA, the CDR3 is TGTGCCAGCAGCGTAGATTCAGGGTCCGCTTTCTTT. It specifies CASSVDSGSAFF.

The genes are TRBV7-2 and TRBJ1-5; D possibly corresponds to TRBD1 (5 bases). The CDR3 extends over 14 amino acids. Germline V gene data show CDR1 as SGHTA and CDR2 as FQGNSA. The V gene lost 4 bases and the J gene lost 7 bases, with 14 bases spanning the gap. The CDR3 is CASSSLQGFQPQHF. CDR3 nucleotide sequence: TGTGCCAGCAGCTCCTTGCAGGGTTTCCAGCCCCAGCATTTT.